This is a list of T cell receptor beta chains from one sample in a study of blood T cell repertoires in COVID-19. The table came from immunoSEQ multiplex PCR; TCRdb's copy has only in-frame clones and leaves some out. The sample gives under 500,000 clones, 80% to 90% of which show up once; around 4.5% is in the top ten. The sequenced material came from peripheral blood. Every receptor here comes from a young woman with acute or convalescent COVID-19. The CDR3 runs from the conserved cysteine through the conserved F or W. A D gene is named only where the DNA matches it firmly. Where a row states a size, it is once, few, many or the class of an expanded clone; other rows omit it.

D gene	clone size	J gene	V gene	CDR3 DNA	CDR3 protein
-	-	TRBJ2-3	TRBV4-1	TGCGCCAGCACCACATCGTTCCGTATGGATACGCAGTATTTT	CASTTSFRMDTQYF
-	-	TRBJ1-1	TRBV29-1	TGCAGCGTTGAAGATCCAGGGATACACACTGAAGCTTTCTTT	CSVEDPGIHTEAFF
-	-	TRBJ1-1	TRBV28	TGTGCCAGCAGTTTATTGAGTAGTAATACTGAAGCTTTCTTT	CASSLLSSNTEAFF
-	-	TRBJ2-1	TRBV21-1	TGTGCCAGCAGCAAATGGCAGGGGGCGGAAATTAATGAGCAGTTCTTC	CASSKWQGAEINEQFF
-	-	TRBJ1-1	TRBV4-1	TGCGCCAGCAGCCAACGAGGGACACTCCAAGAAGCTTTCTTT	CASSQRGTLQEAFF
-	-	TRBJ1-2	TRBV11-2	TGTGCCAGCAGCTTCGACAGCAAAAACTATGGCTACACCTTC	CASSFDSKNYGYTF
-	-	TRBJ1-6	TRBV30	TGTGCCTGGAGTGTAAGCGGAAATTCACCCCTCCACTTT	CAWSVSGNSPLHF
TRBD2	-	TRBJ2-1	TRBV7-2	TGTGCCAGCAGCTTAGCTGGCGGGGGGAATATACGGAGCTCCTACAATGAGCAGTTCTTC	CASSLAGGGNIRSSYNEQFF
TRBD1	-	TRBJ1-1	TRBV5-6	TGTGCCAGCAGCTTGGTTTATCACAGGGGGCCTGGCACTGAAGCTTTCTTT	CASSLVYHRGPGTEAFF
TRBD2	-	TRBJ2-7	TRBV9	TGTGCCAGCAGCGCTAGCGGGGGGGCCCGCGAGCAGTACTTC	CASSASGGAREQYF
-	once	TRBJ2-5	TRBV29-1	TGCAGCGTTGAACCACGAGGGGGTCGAGAGACCCAGTACTTC	CSVEPRGGRETQYF
TRBD2	once	TRBJ2-7	TRBV7-9	TGTGCCAGCAGCCCACCACGGCGGGAGGGTACGGAACCTGTCGAGCAGTACTTC	CASSPPRREGTEPVEQYF
-	once	TRBJ1-2	TRBV5-1	TGCGCCAGCAGCTTGGGAGGGAATGGCTACACCTTC	CASSLGGNGYTF
TRBD1	-	TRBJ2-2	TRBV6-1	TGTGCCAGCAGTGCCCTCACAGGGGGCGGGTCCACCGGGGAGCTGTTTTTT	CASSALTGGGSTGELFF
-	-	TRBJ2-7	TRBV11-2	TGTGCCAGCAGCTTAGGGACAGTATACGAGCAGTACTTC	CASSLGTVYEQYF
TRBD1	-	TRBJ2-5	TRBV15	TGTGCCACCAGCGTACGGACAGGGGTGGAGACCCAGTACTTC	CATSVRTGVETQYF
-	few	TRBJ1-1	TRBV27	TGTGCCAGCAGGAGAGATGGAGTACGGATTAACACTGAAGCTTTCTTT	CASRRDGVRINTEAFF
-	-	TRBJ2-7	TRBV9	TGTGCCAGCAGCGGAAAGGCCTTTTTGGACAGCTTCTCCTACGAGCAGTACTTC	CASSGKAFLDSFSYEQYF
-	-	TRBJ2-7	TRBV6-2/TRBV6-3	TGTGCCAGCAGTTTATTTTACGAGCAGTACTTC	CASSLFYEQYF
TRBD1	few	TRBJ2-1	TRBV7-2	TGTGCCAGCAGCTTTTCGACAGGGGGCAATGAGCAGTTCTTC	CASSFSTGGNEQFF